These 7 T cell receptor beta chains share one sample of origin, sequenced in a study of control samples from healthy donors and cancer patients. Profiling relied on immunoSEQ multiplex PCR, and the TCRdb table lists in-frame clones only, not all of them. This sample has 150,000 to 200,000 clones, with roughly nine tenths found just once. Material: blood. The receptors derive from a woman aged 30 to 39 in good health.

The J gene is TRBJ2-7, the V gene TRBV7-9; TRBD1 matches 7 bases. This CDR3 region has 14 residues. The V segment lost 0 bases and the J segment 5 bases; nucleotides outside the gene matches: 4. Germline assignment: CDR1 SEHNR and CDR2 FQNEAQ (reference sequence). The CDR3 region is CASSLADRRNEQYF. Written as DNA, the CDR3 is TGTGCCAGCAGCTTAGCGGACAGGCGGAACGAGCAGTACTTC.

The V gene is TRBV14, the J gene TRBJ1-2; 7 bases align to TRBD1. Germline assignment: CDR1 SGHDN and CDR2 FVKESK. CDR3 length equals 15 residues. Unmatched junction bases numbered 2, after V lost 0 bases and J lost 1 base. The CDR3 DNA reads as TGTGCCAGCAGCCAAGAGGACAGGTTTAACTATGGCTACACCTTC. Translation gives CASSQEDRFNYGYTF.

The V call is TRBV7-2, the J call TRBJ2-5, with 10 bases that match TRBD2. CDR3 length: 15 amino acids. Germline-derived CDR1 and CDR2 are SGHTA and FQGNSA. V dropped 2 bases and J dropped 4; count of bases not matched to a gene: 4. The CDR3 coding sequence is TGTGCCAGCAGCTTAATCAGCGGGAGGGGAGAGACCCAGTACTTC. It specifies CASSLISGRGETQYF.

The V and J genes are TRBV15 and TRBJ1-2, with 7 bases lining up with TRBD1. Germline CDR1 and CDR2: LNHNV and YYDKDF (reference sequence). The CDR3 sequence is 14 residues long. V lost 1 base to trimming and J lost 6 bases; unmatched junction nucleotides: 5. The CDR3 here is CATSRGQGGDGYTF. In DNA form, the CDR3 reads TGTGCCACCAGCAGAGGACAGGGAGGGGATGGCTACACCTTC.

The chain couples TRBV5-5 to TRBJ2-7; D is unresolved. Trimming removed 4 bases from V and 2 bases from J, with 7 bases in between. The CDR3 totals 12 residues. Germline V gene data show CDR1 as SGHKS and CDR2 as YYEKEE (reference sequence). The CDR3, as DNA: TGTGCCAGCAGCAAAGGGCCCTACGAGCAGTACTTC. This gives the protein CASSKGPYEQYF.

This clone was seen a single time. The rearrangement links TRBV23-1 to TRBJ1-4; 11 bases align to TRBD1. TRBV23-1 is marked as an open reading frame, function uncertain. With 0 bases clipped from V and 6 bases from J, the junction kept 3 bases outside the gene matches. This CDR3 region has 16 residues. The CDR3 is CASSQSPGQGDEKLFF. The CDR3 coding sequence is TGCGCCAGCAGTCAATCTCCGGGACAGGGGGATGAAAAACTGTTTTTT.

CDR3 sequence reads: CASRAGGTDTQYF. The CDR3 DNA reads as TGTGCCAGTAGGGCGGGGGGGACAGATACGCAGTATTTT. J is TRBJ2-3 and V is TRBV19, with 9 positions matching TRBD2. The junction had 1 base not matched to a gene; V was cut back by 6 bases and J by 3 bases. Germline assignment: CDR1 LNHDA and CDR2 SQIVND (reference sequence). CDR3 length equals 13 residues.